Listed below are T cell receptor beta chains from one sample, sequenced in a study of T cell repertoires in ileal Crohn's disease. Some clones are missing from TCRdb's copy, which holds only in-frame ones; the method was immunoSEQ multiplex PCR. The sample comprises fewer than 20,000 clones, around 90% of which are singletons, and around 7.1% rests with the top ten. Sequences were obtained from ileal tissue. The receptors come from an adult with Crohn's disease. CDR3s include the opening cysteine and the closing phenylalanine or tryptophan. The order of the fields is clone size, V gene, J gene, CDR3 length, D gene, CDR3 DNA, CDR3 protein. The D gene is left open where the match is weak. Clone size is stated in some rows and not others, as once, few, many or a class when expanded.

>-|TRBV5-1|TRBJ2-7|15|TRBD2
TGCGCCAGCAGCTTGGCTCCTAGCGGGGCCTACGAGCAGTACTTC
CASSLAPSGAYEQYF
>-|TRBV28|TRBJ1-3|14|-
TGTGCCAGCAGTTTAGCCGGGTTTGGAAACACCATATATTTT
CASSLAGFGNTIYF
>-|TRBV5-1|TRBJ2-1|16|TRBD1
TGCGCCGGCAGCTTGCCCACGGGACAGGGGGCGAATGAGCAGTTCTTC
CAGSLPTGQGANEQFF
>-|TRBV10-3|TRBJ1-2|11|TRBD1
TGTGCCGTCGGGACAGGGGAAGGCTACACCTTC
CAVGTGEGYTF
>-|TRBV5-1|TRBJ1-1|12|-
TGCGCCAGCAGATTGGCAGCCACTGAAGCTTTCTTT
CASRLAATEAFF
>-|TRBV6-5|TRBJ2-1|14|-
TGTGCCAGCAGTGAAATAGGGACATCCCATGAGCAGTTCTTC
CASSEIGTSHEQFF
>-|TRBV4-2|TRBJ2-5|15|-
TGTGCCAGCAGCCAAGAGAGAGGGGGGGAGGAGACCCAGTACTTC
CASSQERGGEETQYF
>-|TRBV6-5|TRBJ2-7|14|TRBD2
TGTGCCAGCAGCCCCAGCGGGGCTCCCTACGAGCAGTACTTC
CASSPSGAPYEQYF
>-|TRBV18|TRBJ2-2|15|-
TGTGCCAGCTCACCAGTACAGGGTTATGGCGGGGAGCTGTTTTTT
CASSPVQGYGGELFF
>once|TRBV18|TRBJ2-6|17|-
TGTGCCAGCTCACCACAGAGGATTCAGGATGGGGCCAACGTCCTGACTTTC
CASSPQRIQDGANVLTF
>-|TRBV28|TRBJ2-6|15|-
TGTGCCAGCAGCGAAATCTTCTCTGGGGCCAACGTCCTGACTTTC
CASSEIFSGANVLTF
>-|TRBV7-2|TRBJ1-2|16|TRBD1
TGTGCCAGCAGCTTTTGGGAGGCAGGGGGCGCGGGTGGCTACACCTTC
CASSFWEAGGAGGYTF
>-|TRBV15|TRBJ1-1|18|-
TGTGCCACCAGCAGAGACCCCCGACAAGAGGGGAGGGTTACTGAAGCTTTCTTT
CATSRDPRQEGRVTEAFF
>-|TRBV7-8|TRBJ2-2|15|TRBD2
TGTGCCAGCAGCCCCCCGGGAGGGAACACCGGGGAGCTGTTTTTT
CASSPPGGNTGELFF
>-|TRBV4-1|TRBJ2-3|15|-
TGCGCCAGCAGCCAAGAAGTCGGGGCCGGGGATACGCAGTATTTT
CASSQEVGAGDTQYF
>-|TRBV6-4|TRBJ1-3|18|-
TGTGCCAGCAGCGACTTCATTGAGGGGAAACGTACAGGAAACACCATATATTTT
CASSDFIEGKRTGNTIYF
>once|TRBV6-5|TRBJ1-1|13|-
TGTGCCAGCAGTTACGGGAGGGACACTGAAGCTTTCTTT
CASSYGRDTEAFF
>-|TRBV7-2|TRBJ1-1|12|TRBD1
TGTGCCAGCAGCTTCGGACAGGGAGAGGCTTTCTTT
CASSFGQGEAFF
>-|TRBV19|TRBJ1-1|13|-
TGTGCCAGTAGTCTATCAGGGTACCCCGAAGCTTTCTTT
CASSLSGYPEAFF
>few|TRBV18|TRBJ1-4|16|TRBD1
TGTGCCAGCTCACCCTTCCGGACAGGTTTCGATGAAAAACTGTTTTTT
CASSPFRTGFDEKLFF
>-|TRBV9|TRBJ2-7|15|TRBD1
TGTGCCAGCAGCGTAGAGGGCAGGGGGTTCTACGAGCAGTACTTC
CASSVEGRGFYEQYF
>-|TRBV6-5|TRBJ1-2|15|-
TGTGCCAGCAGTTACCCGTCAGAGGGATCCTATGGCTACACCTTC
CASSYPSEGSYGYTF
>-|TRBV7-9|TRBJ2-1|13|-
TGTGCCAGCGGGAGGGGGTCCTACAATGAGCAGTTCTTC
CASGRGSYNEQFF
>-|TRBV7-2|TRBJ1-5|16|-
TGTGCCAGCACCCGGTCGGGGGCTTCGGGCAATCAGCCCCAGCATTTT
CASTRSGASGNQPQHF
>-|TRBV5-6|TRBJ2-3|15|TRBD1
TGTGCCAGCAGCTTCGGAACAGGGGGCACAGATACGCAGTATTTT
CASSFGTGGTDTQYF
>-|TRBV28|TRBJ1-2|15|TRBD1
TGTGCCAGCAGTATCCCGGGACAGGGGATTCGAGGCTACACCTTC
CASSIPGQGIRGYTF
>-|TRBV29-1|TRBJ2-1|13|-
TGCAGCGATCGGGGGGCGAGATACAATGAGCAGTTCTTC
CSDRGARYNEQFF
>-|TRBV4-1|TRBJ2-1|15|TRBD2
TGCGCCAGCAGCCAGACTAGCGGGGGGGGTCTTCGGCAGTTCTTC
CASSQTSGGGLRQFF
>-|TRBV7-2|TRBJ2-7|14|TRBD2
TGTGCCAGCAGCTCGCCGGCGTTCGGGGGGATGCAGTACTTC
CASSSPAFGGMQYF
>-|TRBV11-2|TRBJ1-1|11|-
TGTGCCAGCAGCCGGGGCACTGAAGCTTTCTTT
CASSRGTEAFF
>-|TRBV7-9|TRBJ1-4|15|-
TGTGCCAGCAGCCGAAGGACCGGACCGAATGAAAAACTGTTTTTT
CASSRRTGPNEKLFF
>once|TRBV15|TRBJ2-1|11|-
TGTGCCACCAGCAGAGATACTGAGCAGTTCTTC
CATSRDTEQFF
>once|TRBV14|TRBJ2-7|14|TRBD2
TGTGCCAGCAGCCGCGACGGCAGGCGGGGGGAGCAGTACTTC
CASSRDGRRGEQYF
>-|TRBV19|TRBJ1-1|14|-
TGTGCCAGTAAAACCGGACAGATGAACACTGAAGCTTTCTTT
CASKTGQMNTEAFF
>-|TRBV19|TRBJ1-2|14|-
TGTGCCAGTAGTATAGTCCCCGGGAGCTATGGCTACACCTTC
CASSIVPGSYGYTF
>-|TRBV27|TRBJ2-2|15|-
TGTGCCAGCAGTCCGCGGGTAGGAGGAACCGGGGAGCTGTTTTTT
CASSPRVGGTGELFF
>few|TRBV5-4|TRBJ1-3|14|-
TGTGCCAGCAGCTTCGAGACGCTCGGAAACACCATATATTTT
CASSFETLGNTIYF
>-|TRBV19|TRBJ2-3|13|TRBD1
TGTGCCAGTAGTACGCAGGGGGCAGATACGCAGTATTTT
CASSTQGADTQYF
>-|TRBV11-1|TRBJ1-1|13|-
TGTGCCAGCAGCTTCGGGGGATACACTGAAGCTTTCTTT
CASSFGGYTEAFF
>-|TRBV5-6|TRBJ1-5|15|TRBD1
TGTGCCAGCAGTTTTAACAGGGGCGGTGATCAGCCCCAGCATTTT
CASSFNRGGDQPQHF
>-|TRBV11-2|TRBJ2-5|13|-
TGTGCCAGCAGCTTAGGACATCGCGAGACCCAGTACTTC
CASSLGHRETQYF
>few|TRBV6-6|TRBJ1-5|13|-
TGTGCCAGCAGTTTCGCGGACATGCAGCCCCAGCATTTT
CASSFADMQPQHF
>-|TRBV6-5|TRBJ2-2|15|TRBD2
TGTGCCAGTACGTCTAGCGGGGGGGCCCCCGGGGAGCTGTTTTTT
CASTSSGGAPGELFF
>-|TRBV5-5|TRBJ2-6|18|TRBD1
TGTGCCAGCAGCTTGGTGGGACAGGGAGCTTCTGGGGCCAACGTCCTGACTTTC
CASSLVGQGASGANVLTF
>-|TRBV1|TRBJ2-3|22|-
TGCACCAGCAGCCAAGAGGTGCTTCAAAGGGACTTAGCGGGGGGAGCCGCAGATACGCAGTATTTT
CTSSQEVLQRDLAGGAADTQYF
>-|TRBV9|TRBJ2-3|16|TRBD2
TGTGCCAGCAGCGTCCTCACTAGCGGGGCGACAGATACGCAGTATTTT
CASSVLTSGATDTQYF
>-|TRBV5-8|TRBJ2-7|13|-
TGTGCCAGCAGCTTCCGGACTGGCGATGAGCAGTACTTC
CASSFRTGDEQYF
>-|TRBV4-1|TRBJ2-2|15|-
TGCGCCAGCAGCTTAGCCAGGGCAGGCACCGGGGAGCTGTTTTTT
CASSLARAGTGELFF